A selection of T cell receptor beta chains follows, all from one sample in a study of T cells in Graves' hyperthyroidism and ophthalmopathy. Each CDR3 protein gets one entry after TCRdb re-called the multiplex PCR reads with MiXCR. This repertoire shows roughly 560,000 distinct CDR3 sequences, roughly 14% found once; its top ten account for around 4.5%. The source material was blood. These receptors came from a middle-aged woman with Graves' ophthalmopathy. Both conserved end residues are part of each CDR3. D genes are given only for firm matches. Rows may omit the clone size; those that give it use once, few, many or a size class.

TRBJ1-6 TRBD1 . TRBV12-3/TRBV12-4 CASSRTGVHNSPLHF TGTGCCAGCAGTAGGACAGGGGTGCATAATTCACCCCTCCACTTT
TRBJ1-1 TRBD1 . TRBV18 CASSRGQGELGEAFF TGTGCCAGCTCACGTGGACAGGGGGAATTGGGTGAAGCTTTCTTT
TRBJ2-5 TRBD2 many TRBV30 CAWSVGLAGVAETQYF TGTGCCTGGAGTGTGGGACTAGCGGGAGTTGCAGAGACCCAGTACTTC
TRBJ2-1 TRBD2 many TRBV20-1 CSAERDVVYNEQFF TGCAGTGCAGAGCGGGATGTGGTATACAATGAGCAGTTCTTC
TRBJ2-7 . many TRBV7-3 CASSSGIHGEQYF TGTGCCAGCAGCTCCGGGATCCACGGGGAGCAGTACTTC
TRBJ1-2 . many TRBV7-9 CASSDDGNYGYTF TGTGCCAGCAGCGATGACGGCAACTATGGCTACACCTTC
TRBJ2-2 TRBD2 few TRBV27 CASRWTSGAWGELFF TGTGCCAGCAGATGGACTAGCGGAGCGTGGGGGGAGCTGTTTTTT
TRBJ2-2 TRBD2 . TRBV20-1 CSARDRGVAGGPGELFF TGCAGTGCTAGAGATAGGGGAGTAGCGGGAGGGCCCGGGGAGCTGTTTTTT
TRBJ2-2 TRBD2 many TRBV6-2/TRBV6-3 CASRRLAGGLQTGELFF TGTGCCAGCAGAAGACTAGCGGGAGGGCTCCAGACCGGGGAGCTGTTTTTT
TRBJ1-5 . . TRBV24-1 CATSDPSRGSGQPQHF TGTGCCACCAGTGACCCCAGCCGGGGATCGGGACAGCCCCAGCATTTT
TRBJ1-2 . many TRBV6-5 CASRWVTDRFYGYTF TGTGCCAGCCGATGGGTTACCGACAGGTTCTATGGCTACACCTTC
TRBJ1-1 TRBD1 few TRBV10-2 CASSDPTGGYTEAFF TGCGCCAGCAGTGACCCGACAGGGGGCTACACTGAAGCTTTCTTT
TRBJ1-1 . many TRBV24-1 CATGQRQGEAFF TGTGCCACCGGTCAACGTCAGGGGGAAGCTTTCTTT
TRBJ1-1 TRBD1 many TRBV20-1 CRADRDGTEAFF TGCAGAGCGGACAGGGACGGGACTGAAGCTTTCTTT
TRBJ2-7 . . TRBV4-2 CASSQDFGREQYF TGTGCCAGCAGCCAAGATTTCGGGCGCGAGCAGTACTTC
TRBJ2-1 TRBD2 many TRBV12-3/TRBV12-4 CASSGGGDFNNEQSF TGTGCCAGCAGTGGGGGGGGTGACTTCAACAATGAGCAGTCCTTC
TRBJ2-4 . . TRBV28 CASSLNGLAKNIQYF TGTGCCAGCAGTTTAAACGGACTAGCCAAAAACATTCAGTACTTC
TRBJ1-5 . many TRBV4-1 CASSVGINQPQHF TGCGCCAGCAGTGTGGGGATCAATCAGCCCCAGCATTTT
TRBJ2-5 . . TRBV24-1 CATSDPTRGEETQYF TGTGCCACCAGTGACCCGACTAGAGGGGAAGAGACCCAGTACTTC
TRBJ2-3 . . TRBV11-1 CASNDLGGSGQDTQYF TGTGCCAGCAACGACCTTGGGGGTTCCGGTCAGGATACGCAGTATTTT
TRBJ1-5 TRBD1 . TRBV10-3 CAIRSTGSNQPQHF TGTGCAATCAGGTCGACAGGGAGCAATCAGCCCCAGCATTTT
TRBJ2-1 TRBD2 many TRBV6-2/TRBV6-3 CASSYDSGEALAGVDNEQFF TGTGCCAGCAGTTACGATAGTGGGGAGGCACTAGCGGGAGTGGACAATGAGCAGTTCTTC
TRBJ1-1 TRBD1 many TRBV30 CAWSPWTGDTEAFF TGTGCCTGGAGTCCCTGGACAGGAGACACTGAAGCTTTCTTT
TRBJ1-3 . many TRBV7-9 CASRSYRDPGNTIYF TGTGCCAGCAGATCTTATAGGGACCCTGGAAACACCATATATTTT
TRBJ1-1 . many TRBV6-1 CASSAPGRVKPEAFF TGTGCCAGCAGCGCCCCGGGACGGGTCAAACCTGAAGCTTTCTTT
TRBJ2-7 . many TRBV6-5 CASSYSFSGMGYEQYF TGTGCCAGCAGTTACTCGTTTTCAGGGATGGGCTACGAGCAGTACTTC
TRBJ1-2 . many TRBV6-1 CASSEEGGLVDGYTF TGTGCCAGCAGTGAAGAAGGGGGTCTAGTTGATGGCTACACCTTC
TRBJ2-5 . many TRBV24-1 CATSDPRYAAGETQYF TGTGCCACCAGTGACCCTAGGTATGCGGCAGGGGAGACCCAGTACTTC
TRBJ2-7 TRBD2 many TRBV20-1 CSAPGLAGEGSTYEQYF TGCAGTGCCCCGGGACTAGCGGGAGAAGGGTCAACCTACGAGCAGTACTTC
TRBJ1-5 TRBD1 . TRBV6-5 CASSLVGQGTQPQHF TGTGCCAGCAGCTTAGTCGGACAGGGTACACAGCCCCAGCATTTT
TRBJ2-5 . many TRBV10-3 CAISDDTGQETQYF TGTGCCATCAGTGATGATACTGGACAAGAGACCCAGTACTTC
TRBJ1-2 TRBD1 . TRBV7-2 CASSHRTGTYGYTF TGTGCCAGCAGCCATCGGACAGGGACCTATGGCTACACCTTC
TRBJ2-7 TRBD2 many TRBV12-3/TRBV12-4 CASSPSGSTYEQYF TGTGCCAGCAGCCCCAGCGGGAGCACCTACGAGCAGTACTTC
TRBJ2-7 TRBD1 many TRBV6-1 CASRTGTGWSEQYF TGTGCCAGCAGGACCGGGACAGGGTGGAGCGAGCAGTACTTC
TRBJ1-1 . many TRBV9 CASSVQGGEAFF TGTGCCAGCAGCGTCCAAGGGGGTGAAGCTTTCTTT
TRBJ1-5 . many TRBV12-3/TRBV12-4 CASSPQQRGNQPQHF TGTGCCAGCAGTCCCCAACAGAGGGGCAATCAGCCCCAGCATTTT
TRBJ1-2 . few TRBV3-1 CASTQNYGTLGYTF TGTGCCAGCACCCAAAATTACGGGACACTTGGCTACACCTTC
TRBJ2-7 TRBD2 many TRBV10-3 CAISDLLAGDNEQYF TGTGCCATCAGTGACCTTCTAGCGGGAGATAACGAGCAGTACTTC
TRBJ1-5 . . TRBV5-1 CASSLGDNPPNSNQPQHF TGCGCCAGCAGCTTGGGGGACAACCCTCCGAATAGCAATCAGCCCCAGCATTTT
TRBJ2-7 . many TRBV20-1 CSASGNRDEQYF TGCAGTGCTAGTGGGAATAGAGACGAGCAGTACTTC